This T cell receptor beta chain was documented in a study of T-cell reconstitution after alpha-beta-depleted transplantation in children (TCRdb year 2016). Background on the whole study: Using TCR repertoire profiling, the study followed T-cell immune reconstitution in a quantitative way in children after TCRalphabeta/CD19-depleted allogeneic hematopoietic cell transplantation.

What the authors observed across the whole study: In some patients, the high TCRbeta diversity seen at day 60 was put down to recipient T cells and intrathymic progenitors that had survived conditioning. About two months after transplant, the apparently early recovery of alphabetaT-cell counts reportedly depended on just several hundred clones that had expanded rapidly and came from non-depleted graft cells. Over subsequent months, a decline in hyperexpanded clone frequencies was noted, and after one year, T-cell counts and TCRbeta diversity were mostly ascribed to newly produced T cells.

Libraries were built with PCR. The listed sequencing device is Illumina HiSeq 2500. Molecular barcoding was employed in the preparation of TCR libraries, with unique molecular identifiers being used to normalize TCRbeta repertoire quantification. Using fastp trimming at Q25 and MiXCR clonotype assembly, TCRdb reanalyzed the public sequencing data and kept in-frame beta chains. A single entry per CDR3 protein holds the most common genes and DNA from its merged rows. The sample table lists about 240,000 distinct CDR3 sequences, 20% to 30% of them with a count of one. The ten largest clonotypes hold roughly 2.5% of the sample. The CDR3 has 16 amino acids, counting the end cysteine and phenylalanine. The entry retains the CDR3 DNA only, 48 bases that are in frame from base 1. The germline V gene (reference sequence) supplies CDR1 PRHDT and CDR2 FYEKMQ. After removal of 5 bases from V and 8 bases from J, the junction retains 7 bases not matched to a gene.

In light of the paper, this sample's treatment or condition label describes: allogeneic hematopoietic cell transplantation with graft depleted of TCRalphabeta T cells and CD19 B cells. Transplant recipients were children who received TCRalphabeta/CD19-depleted allogeneic hematopoietic cell grafts. To note about this clonotype: Its antigen is still unknown. Base qualities were left out, and no much larger clone turns up one base away.

This clonotype was sampled from a girl aged 2 to 10 with Fanconi anemia, due to receive a stem cell transplant. The rearranged chain carries TRBV13 and TRBJ2-1; 15 junctional bases match TRBD2. The starting material was PBMCs, obtained before TCRalphabeta/CD19-depleted stem cell transplant. The bases are TGTGCCAGCAGCACCGGACTAGCGGGAGGGGGGGATGAGCAGTTCTTC. Its protein product is CASSTGLAGGGDEQFF.